This TCR beta chain was sequenced in a study of human T cells and chemical hapten exposure. Findings and caveats of the study: The number of TCRs over 1 in 1000 frequency stayed unchanged after DPC.

Time point meaning: healthy volunteer bleed at 2 weeks. Total RNA was extracted from unfractionated whole blood. From the RACE reads, TCRdb called clonotypes with MiXCR, one entry per CDR3 protein. The table includes some 45,000 distinct CDR3 sequences, roughly 4.5% detected once. This clonotype was picked up many times. What it binds is not known. Trimming cost V 6 bases and J 2 bases; bases outside gene matches: 6. Germline CDR1 and CDR2: SNHLY and FYNNEI. This CDR3 is 14 amino acids long. The rearrangement joins TRBV2 to TRBJ1-1; TRBD1 matches 7 bases. The receptor was isolated from a human donor in good health. Some clones in this sample may be carry-over from other donors' samples. The sample comprised whole blood. The CDR3: CASRPRQGNTEAFF. The CDR3 region has the DNA TGTGCCAGCAGACCCAGACAGGGCAACACTGAAGCTTTCTTT.